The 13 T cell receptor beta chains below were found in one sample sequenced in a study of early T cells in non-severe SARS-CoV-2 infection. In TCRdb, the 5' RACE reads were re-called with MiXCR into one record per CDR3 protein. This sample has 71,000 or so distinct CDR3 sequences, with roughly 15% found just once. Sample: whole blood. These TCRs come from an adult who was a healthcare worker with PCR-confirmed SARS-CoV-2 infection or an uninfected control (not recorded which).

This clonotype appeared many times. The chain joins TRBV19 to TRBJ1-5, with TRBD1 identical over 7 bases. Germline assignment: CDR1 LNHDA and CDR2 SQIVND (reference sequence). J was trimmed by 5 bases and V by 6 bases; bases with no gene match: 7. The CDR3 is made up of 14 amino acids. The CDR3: CASRKTGAHQPQHF. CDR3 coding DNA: TGTGCCAGTAGGAAAACAGGGGCCCATCAGCCCCAGCATTTT.

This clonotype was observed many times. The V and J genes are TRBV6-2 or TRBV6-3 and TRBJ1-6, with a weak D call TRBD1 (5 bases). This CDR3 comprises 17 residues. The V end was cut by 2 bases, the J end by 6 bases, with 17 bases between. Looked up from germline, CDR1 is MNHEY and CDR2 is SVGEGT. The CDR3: CASSYLQGRTLNSPLHF. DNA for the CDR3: TGTGCCAGCAGTTACCTCCAGGGTCGGACCCTTAATTCACCCCTCCACTTT.

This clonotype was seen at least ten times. In DNA form, the CDR3 reads TGTGCCAGCAGCTTAGTTAAGGGAACCTCCTACGAGCAGTACTTC. It codes for CASSLVKGTSYEQYF. The chain combines TRBV11-2 with TRBJ2-7; no definite D call. The CDR3 is 15 residues long. Germline CDR1 and CDR2: SGHAT and FQNNGV. Trimming removed 1 base at V and 0 bases at J, with 10 bases between.

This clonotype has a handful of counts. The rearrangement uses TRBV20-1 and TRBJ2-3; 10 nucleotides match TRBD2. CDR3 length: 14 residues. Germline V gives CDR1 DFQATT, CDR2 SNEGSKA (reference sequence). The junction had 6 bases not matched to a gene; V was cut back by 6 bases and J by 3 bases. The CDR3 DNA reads TGCAGTGCCGAAGGACTAGCGGAGACAGATACGCAGTATTTT. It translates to CSAEGLAETDTQYF.

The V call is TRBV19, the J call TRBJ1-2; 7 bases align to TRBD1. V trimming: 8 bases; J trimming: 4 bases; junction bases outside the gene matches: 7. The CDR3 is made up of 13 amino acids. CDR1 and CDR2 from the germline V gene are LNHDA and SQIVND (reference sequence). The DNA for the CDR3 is TGTGCCAGTGGCAGGGACAGAAGCTATGGCTACACCTTC. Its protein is CASGRDRSYGYTF.

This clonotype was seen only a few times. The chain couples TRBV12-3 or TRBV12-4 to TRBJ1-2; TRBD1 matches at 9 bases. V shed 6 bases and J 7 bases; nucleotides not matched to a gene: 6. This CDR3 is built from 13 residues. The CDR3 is CASSRTGDGGYTF. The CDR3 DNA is TGTGCCAGCAGCCGGACAGGGGATGGTGGCTACACCTTC.

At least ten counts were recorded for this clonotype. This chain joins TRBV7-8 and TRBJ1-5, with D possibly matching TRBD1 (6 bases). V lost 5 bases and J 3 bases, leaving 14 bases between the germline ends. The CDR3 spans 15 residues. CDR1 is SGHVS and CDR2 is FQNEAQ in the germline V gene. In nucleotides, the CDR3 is TGTGCCAGCAGCAATACAGGGAGGTCCAATCAGCCCCAGCATTTT. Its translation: CASSNTGRSNQPQHF.

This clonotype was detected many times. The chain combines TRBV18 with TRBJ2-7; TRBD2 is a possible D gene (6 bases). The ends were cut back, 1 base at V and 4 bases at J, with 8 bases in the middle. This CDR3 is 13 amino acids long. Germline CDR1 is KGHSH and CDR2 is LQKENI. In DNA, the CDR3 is TGTGCCAGCTCACCACGAGGAGGGTACGAGCAGTACTTC. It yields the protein CASSPRGGYEQYF.

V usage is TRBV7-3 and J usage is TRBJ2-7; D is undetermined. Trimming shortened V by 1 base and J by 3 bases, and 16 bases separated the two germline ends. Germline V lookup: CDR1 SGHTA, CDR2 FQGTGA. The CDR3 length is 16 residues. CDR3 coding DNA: TGTGCCAGCAGCTTAATCGGTGCTTCCAAGGGCTACGAGCAGTACTTC. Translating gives CASSLIGASKGYEQYF.

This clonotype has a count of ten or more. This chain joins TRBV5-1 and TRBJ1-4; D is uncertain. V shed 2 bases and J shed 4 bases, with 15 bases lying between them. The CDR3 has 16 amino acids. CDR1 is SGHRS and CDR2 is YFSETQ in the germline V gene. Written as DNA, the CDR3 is TGCGCCAGCAGCTTTGGTACATTGGCCCTTAATGAAAAACTGTTTTTT. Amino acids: CASSFGTLALNEKLFF.

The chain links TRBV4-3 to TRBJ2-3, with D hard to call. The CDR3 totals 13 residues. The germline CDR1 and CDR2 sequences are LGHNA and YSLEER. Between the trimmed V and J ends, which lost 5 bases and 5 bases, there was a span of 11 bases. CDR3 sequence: CASSTRQGDTQYF. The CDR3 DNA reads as TGCGCCAGCAGCACGAGGCAAGGAGATACGCAGTATTTT.

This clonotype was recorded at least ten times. The CDR3 nucleotides are TGCAGCGTTCAACCAGGGGAGCGGACAGATACGCAGTATTTT. Translated, it gives CSVQPGERTDTQYF. The V call is TRBV29-1, the J call TRBJ2-3, with TRBD1 as a possible D gene (6 bases). The CDR3 spans 14 residues. V was clipped by 5 bases and J by 3 bases, with 15 bases between them. Germline-derived CDR1 and CDR2 are SQVTM and ANQGSEA.

The DNA of the CDR3 is TGTGCCAGCAGTTTGGCCCACACTGAAGCTTTCTTT. Protein product: CASSLAHTEAFF. This sequence joins TRBV28 and TRBJ1-1; no clear D gene. Deletions cut 3 bases from V and 3 bases from J, with 5 bases between. This CDR3 is 12 amino acids long. The germline V gene encodes CDR1 MDHEN and CDR2 SYDVKM.